These T cell receptor beta chains were read from a single sample in a study of blood T cells in healthy people across ages. MiXCR, applied by TCRdb to the 5' RACE reads, yields one record per CDR3 protein. The profile shows roughly 500,000 distinct CDR3 sequences, approximately 25% of them singletons. Sequenced: blood. The receptor source for this set is a woman in her 70s in good health. CDR3s include the opening cysteine and the closing phenylalanine or tryptophan. The D gene is left open where the match is weak. Size values are once, few and many counts, or a class for expanded clones, and some rows have none.

abundance	d_gene	len	v_gene	j_gene	CDR3nt	CDR3aa
few	.	14	TRBV2	TRBJ2-5	TGTGCCAGCAGGCTACAGAGGTACCAAGAGACCCAGTACTTC	CASRLQRYQETQYF
.	.	16	TRBV20-1	TRBJ2-5	TGCAGTGCTAGAGACTTTCACGGGGGACTCCAAGAGACCCAGTACTTC	CSARDFHGGLQETQYF
few	.	12	TRBV11-3	TRBJ2-4	TGTGCCAGCAGCTCTACGTTGTACATTCAGTACTTC	CASSSTLYIQYF
few	.	15	TRBV20-1	TRBJ1-5	TGCAGTGCTAGAGGGGAGAGGTTGAGCAATCAGCCCCAGCATTTT	CSARGERLSNQPQHF
.	.	12	TRBV5-1	TRBJ2-7	TGCGCCAGCAGCTTGGTTGCAGACGAGCAGTACTTC	CASSLVADEQYF
.	.	14	TRBV2	TRBJ1-5	TGTGCCAGCAGCTCGGGACGGAGGGGCCAGCCCCAGCATTTT	CASSSGRRGQPQHF
.	.	14	TRBV5-1	TRBJ2-7	TGCGCCAGCAGCTTGAGCTCGACAACCTACGAGCAGTACTTC	CASSLSSTTYEQYF
few	TRBD2	16	TRBV4-1	TRBJ2-1	TGCGCCAGCAGCCAAGATAGGACTAGCGGGTTCAATGAGCAGTTCTTC	CASSQDRTSGFNEQFF
few	.	16	TRBV27	TRBJ1-3	TGTGCCAGCAGTTTATTAGGGGTCACCTCTGGAAACACCATATATTTT	CASSLLGVTSGNTIYF
.	.	14	TRBV14	TRBJ1-1	TGTGCCAGCAGCCGCGGGGCCCTGGGCACTGAAGCTTTCTTT	CASSRGALGTEAFF
.	.	14	TRBV9	TRBJ2-3	TGTGCCAGCAGCGTAGAAGGGGGTAGGGGTACGCAGTATTTT	CASSVEGGRGTQYF
.	.	14	TRBV7-3	TRBJ2-2	TGTGCCAGCAGCCTTCTCTTTGACACCGGGGAGCTGTTTTTT	CASSLLFDTGELFF
many	.	14	TRBV5-1	TRBJ2-5	TGCGCCAGCAGCCCAAGCGTGGGAGAAGAGACCCAGTACTTC	CASSPSVGEETQYF
.	.	12	TRBV15	TRBJ2-2	TGTGCCACCAGCAGGATGGGGGGGGAGCTGTTTTTT	CATSRMGGELFF
.	.	12	TRBV7-2	TRBJ2-1	TGTGCCATCAGCTTATTGGGAAATGAGCAGTTCTTC	CAISLLGNEQFF
.	TRBD1	16	TRBV12-3/TRBV12-4	TRBJ1-5	TGTGCCAGCAGTCTCGGGACAGGGGTTAACAATCAGCCCCAGCATTTT	CASSLGTGVNNQPQHF
few	.	12	TRBV6-2/TRBV6-3	TRBJ2-5	TGTGCCAGCAGTCATAGCGAGAAGACCCAGTACTTC	CASSHSEKTQYF
.	.	12	TRBV11-1	TRBJ2-7	TGTGCCAGCAGCGCGGGGAGGTACGAGCAGTACTTC	CASSAGRYEQYF
.	.	15	TRBV7-9	TRBJ2-1	TGTGCCGCCAGTTCCGGGACTTCTCTCTCGAATGAGCAGTTCTTC	CAASSGTSLSNEQFF
.	.	15	TRBV7-9	TRBJ1-6	TGTGCCAGCAGCCCCCCATCTCGGGGTAATTCACCCCTCCACTTT	CASSPPSRGNSPLHF
.	.	13	TRBV9	TRBJ2-5	TGTGCCAGCAGCCCAGAGAGCTGGGAGACCCAGTACTTC	CASSPESWETQYF
.	.	16	TRBV2	TRBJ1-4	TGTGCCAGCAGACTCCGGGCGACAGCCATTAATGAAAAACTGTTTTTT	CASRLRATAINEKLFF
.	.	14	TRBV7-9	TRBJ1-4	TGTGCCAGCAGCTCGGACAGAACTAATGAAAAACTGTTTTTT	CASSSDRTNEKLFF
few	.	13	TRBV18	TRBJ1-4	TGTGCCAGCTCACAGGGGTCAGATGAAAAACTGTTTTTT	CASSQGSDEKLFF
.	.	13	TRBV5-1	TRBJ2-1	TGCGCCAGCAGCGTGCAGGCTGTCGATGAGCAGTTCTTC	CASSVQAVDEQFF
.	TRBD2	18	TRBV11-2	TRBJ2-1	TGTGCCAGCAGCCAGGGGGGACTAGCGGGAGGGCCGTACAATGAGCAGTTCTTC	CASSQGGLAGGPYNEQFF
.	TRBD1	14	TRBV7-2	TRBJ2-7	TGTGCCAGCAGCCTACAGGGGGCCCCCTACGAGCAGTACTTC	CASSLQGAPYEQYF
few	.	14	TRBV29-1	TRBJ2-1	TGCAGCGTGCCTGCGGGACAACTCTACAATGAGCAGTTCTTC	CSVPAGQLYNEQFF
.	TRBD2	14	TRBV12-3/TRBV12-4	TRBJ2-1	TGTGCCAGCGCGGCTAGCGGGGGGGCCGGTGAGCAGTTCTTC	CASAASGGAGEQFF
few	.	13	TRBV6-5	TRBJ1-2	TGTGCCAGCACCCCCACATTCGGCTATGGCTACACCTTC	CASTPTFGYGYTF
.	.	16	TRBV6-5	TRBJ2-1	TGTGCCAGCAGTTACTCGACTGCTACCCCTAGGGATGAGCAGTTCTTC	CASSYSTATPRDEQFF
once	.	13	TRBV15	TRBJ2-3	TGTGCCACCAGCAGGGGCCAGGGAAGGACGCAGTATTTT	CATSRGQGRTQYF
few	TRBD1	16	TRBV6-1	TRBJ1-3	TGTGCCAGCAAACCCAGGGGGGTTTTCTCTGGAAACACCATATATTTT	CASKPRGVFSGNTIYF
.	TRBD2	15	TRBV20-1	TRBJ2-1	TGCAGTGCTAGTCCTCTGGCGGGGGGGCCAAAGGAGCAGTTCTTC	CSASPLAGGPKEQFF
.	.	13	TRBV7-7	TRBJ1-1	TGTGCTAGCAGCTTATCAGTGAACACTGAAGCTTTCTTT	CASSLSVNTEAFF
.	.	13	TRBV6-2/TRBV6-3	TRBJ2-1	TGTGCCAGCAGTTTCCTGGGGGCCGGTGAGCAGTTCTTC	CASSFLGAGEQFF
.	.	13	TRBV29-1	TRBJ2-2	TGCAGCGTTGAACTACGGAACACCGGGGAGCTGTTTTTT	CSVELRNTGELFF
few	.	14	TRBV9	TRBJ2-4	TGTGCCGGCAGCGTAGGAGGAGATCGAAACATTCAGTACTTC	CAGSVGGDRNIQYF
few	.	12	TRBV12-3/TRBV12-4	TRBJ1-2	TGTGCCAGCAGTTTAGGGGGCCATGGCTACACCTTC	CASSLGGHGYTF
.	.	11	TRBV29-1	TRBJ2-5	TGCAGCGGGTCGTACCAAGAGACCCAGTACTTC	CSGSYQETQYF
.	TRBD2	16	TRBV24-1	TRBJ2-3	TGTGCCACCAGTGATTTGCAAACTAGCGGCACAGATACGCAGTATTTT	CATSDLQTSGTDTQYF
.	.	15	TRBV9	TRBJ1-5	TGTGCCAGCAGCACTATGGGAGATAGCAATCAGCCCCAGCATTTT	CASSTMGDSNQPQHF
many	.	14	TRBV5-1	TRBJ2-1	TGCGCCAGCAGCTTGGACCAGGGCGGGAATGAGCAGTTCTTC	CASSLDQGGNEQFF
.	.	16	TRBV5-1	TRBJ2-1	TGCGCCAGCAGCTCGGGGGACGGACCACACCTCAATGAGCAGTTCTTC	CASSSGDGPHLNEQFF
once	TRBD1	16	TRBV10-3	TRBJ1-1	TGTGCCATCAGGCAGGGGGTTGGGAATGGGAACACTGAAGCTTTCTTT	CAIRQGVGNGNTEAFF
.	TRBD1	14	TRBV10-3	TRBJ1-2	TGTGCCATCAGCGGGGGGGGACAGTTTTATGGCCACACCTTC	CAISGGGQFYGHTF
.	.	12	TRBV7-3	TRBJ2-1	TGTGCCAGCAGCTTTAAGCTTGGAGAGCAGTTCTTC	CASSFKLGEQFF
.	.	15	TRBV11-2	TRBJ2-1	TGTGCCAGCAGCTTGTTTGGGGACTCCTACAATGAGCAGTTCTTC	CASSLFGDSYNEQFF
few	.	14	TRBV2	TRBJ2-1	TGTGCCAGCAGAGAAGCTAGCGCGCGCAATGAGCAGTTCTTC	CASREASARNEQFF
.	.	16	TRBV3-1	TRBJ2-2	TGTGCCAGCAGCCCAGGTTGGGGAACCAACACCGGGGAGCTGTTTTTT	CASSPGWGTNTGELFF
few	.	13	TRBV6-5	TRBJ1-3	TGTGCCAGCAGAAGGGACTCTGGAAACACCATATATTTT	CASRRDSGNTIYF
few	.	13	TRBV6-2/TRBV6-3	TRBJ2-4	TGTGCCAGCAGTTACTCGGGGCAGATATTTCAGTACTTC	CASSYSGQIFQYF
.	TRBD2	16	TRBV10-3	TRBJ2-5	TGTGCCATCAGTGAGTCTTCGGGACTAGTTTGGCGGGAGCAGTACTTC	CAISESSGLVWREQYF
few	.	10	TRBV20-1	TRBJ2-1	TGCAGTGCCGCCCGGGATGAGCAGTTCTTC	CSAARDEQFF
few	TRBD1	15	TRBV7-2	TRBJ2-7	TGTGCCAGCAGCTTAGGGGACAGGGGCAGTCACGAGCAGTACTTC	CASSLGDRGSHEQYF
few	TRBD1	14	TRBV5-1	TRBJ2-1	TGCGCCAGCAGCTTAGGAACAGGGGGTGATGAGCAGTTCTTC	CASSLGTGGDEQFF
few	.	17	TRBV7-2	TRBJ2-5	TGTGCCAGCAGCTTAACGGGACGGGGGTCTATTCAGGAGACCCAGTACTTC	CASSLTGRGSIQETQYF
.	.	14	TRBV19	TRBJ2-5	TGTGCCAGTAGTATAGATCAGAGGGAGGAGACCCAGTACTTC	CASSIDQREETQYF
few	TRBD1	14	TRBV10-3	TRBJ2-3	TGTGCCATCAGTGAGTCGACAGGGGCAGATACGCGGTATTTT	CAISESTGADTRYF